This entry lists 18 T cell receptor beta chains sequenced from one sample in a study of T cells in narcolepsy. Produced via immunoSEQ multiplex PCR; TCRdb's table is partial and in-frame only. The profile shows tens of thousands of clones, roughly 87% of them singletons. Specimen: memory (CD45RA-) CD4+ T cells from blood. These receptor sequences come from a human donor in good health.

V and J are TRBV5-1 and TRBJ1-1; 11 positions match TRBD1. CDR3 length: 16 residues. Trimming took 2 bases from V and 4 from J; bases not matched to a gene: 7. CDR1 is SGHRS, CDR2 YFSETQ, per germline. The CDR3 region is CASSLGQGASSTEAFF. For the CDR3, the DNA is TGCGCCAGCAGCTTAGGACAGGGGGCATCGAGCACTGAAGCTTTCTTT. The full variable domain, completed using reference TRBV5-1 and TRBJ1-1, is KAGVTQTPRYLIKTRGQQVTLSCSPISGHRSVSWYQQTPGQGLQFLFEYFSETQRNKGNFPGRFSGRQFSNSRSEMNVSTLELGDSALYLCASSLGQGASSTEAFFGQGTRLTVV.

This chain links TRBV5-5 with TRBJ1-2, with 7 bases matching TRBD1. The CDR3 is 18 residues long. CDR1 and CDR2 (germline): SGHKS, YYEKEE (reference sequence). The ends lost 2 bases at V and 4 bases at J; junction bases unmatched: 17. The CDR3 loop reads CASSLETGSNLRAYGYTF. The DNA of the CDR3 is TGTGCCAGCAGCTTAGAGACAGGGTCGAATTTGAGGGCCTATGGCTACACCTTC.

This rearrangement joins TRBV18 to TRBJ2-2, with 10 nucleotides matching TRBD1. The CDR3 contains 16 residues. J gave up 6 bases and V 6 bases, and 10 bases lay outside the gene matches. Germline assignment: CDR1 KGHSH and CDR2 LQKENI. For the CDR3, the DNA is TGTGCCAGCTCGAATCAACGGGACAGGGGTGCCGGGGAGCTGTTTTTT. Translated, it gives CASSNQRDRGAGELFF.

This clone has just a few counts. The chain combines TRBV6-1 with TRBJ1-2, with a possible D match to TRBD1 (5 bases). This CDR3 is built from 13 residues. V was trimmed by 3 bases and J by 6 bases, leaving 11 bases between them. CDR1 is MNHNS, CDR2 SASEGT, per germline. CDR3 in amino acids: CASSDWAGDGYTF. The CDR3 DNA follows: TGTGCCAGCAGTGATTGGGCGGGGGATGGCTACACCTTC.

The V and J genes are TRBV10-3 and TRBJ2-1; D is perhaps TRBD2 (6 bases). V lost 3 bases and J lost 10, with 13 bases in between. Per germline, CDR1 ENHRY and CDR2 SYGVKD. There are 13 residues in the CDR3. DNA for the CDR3: TGTGCCATCAGTGACCGCGGGATTGAAGAGCAGTTCTTC. Translation gives CAISDRGIEEQFF.

The V and J genes are TRBV2 and TRBJ2-1, with D tentatively TRBD1 (6 bases). Germline V gives CDR1 SNHLY, CDR2 FYNNEI. V was trimmed by 3 bases and J by 0 bases, leaving 6 bases between them. The CDR3 runs 14 residues. CDR3 nucleotide sequence: TGTGCCAGCAGTGAGACAGGCTCCTACAATGAGCAGTTCTTC. This gives the protein CASSETGSYNEQFF.

Of note for this clone: The sample carries other DNA sequences with the same CDR3. The chain employs TRBV9 and TRBJ1-1; D unclear. From germline, CDR1 is SGDLS and CDR2 YYNGEE. V was pared by 0 bases and J by 0 bases, with 3 bases between. This CDR3 comprises 13 residues. As DNA, the CDR3 is TGTGCCAGCAGCGTAGGTATGAACACTGAAGCTTTCTTT. Translation gives CASSVGMNTEAFF. Complete variable domain (other parts from reference TRBV9 and TRBJ1-1): DSGVTQTPKHLITATGQRVTLRCSPRSGDLSVYWYQQSLDQGLQFLIQYYNGEERAKGNILERFSAQQFPDLHSELNLSSLELGDSALYFCASSVGMNTEAFFGQGTRLTVV.

The chain combines TRBV6-5 with TRBJ2-4; tentatively, D is TRBD1 (6 bases). V shed 5 bases and J shed 2 bases, with 10 bases lying between them. Germline V lookup: CDR1 MNHEY, CDR2 SVGAGI. The CDR3 length is 14 residues. The CDR3 sequence: CASSEGTSKNIQYF. In nucleotides, the CDR3 is TGTGCCAGCAGTGAGGGGACATCCAAAAACATTCAGTACTTC.

This sequence joins TRBV27 and TRBJ2-3; D possibly corresponds to TRBD1 (7 bases). The CDR3 length is 17 residues. CDR1 and CDR2 (germline): MNHEY, SMNVEV (reference sequence). V was pared by 4 bases and J by 6 bases, with 23 bases between. CDR3 residues: CASSSLYLKTGRDTQYF. In DNA form, the CDR3 reads TGTGCCAGCAGTTCCCTCTACCTCAAGACAGGGAGGGATACGCAGTATTTT.

The chain employs TRBV28 and TRBJ1-1; 7 bases fit TRBD1. Germline V lookup: CDR1 MDHEN, CDR2 SYDVKM. The V gene end was trimmed by 8 bases and the J gene end by 4 bases; junction bases not matched to a gene: 16. The CDR3 is made up of 16 amino acids. DNA of the CDR3: TGTGCCAGCGGGGCCGACAGGGTCAGAATGTCCACTGAAGCTTTCTTT. This codes for CASGADRVRMSTEAFF.

The rearrangement joins TRBV7-2 to TRBJ1-6; D is perhaps TRBD1 (5 bases). The length of the CDR3 is 16 residues. Germline-derived CDR1 and CDR2 are SGHTA and FQGNSA. The germline V and J ends were trimmed by 1 base and 9 bases, with 16 bases remaining between them. CDR3 DNA sequence: TGTGCCAGCAGCTTAGGAGTGGGCAGGGCAAGTTCACCCCTCCACTTT. Amino acid sequence: CASSLGVGRASSPLHF.

J is TRBJ2-1 and V is TRBV9, with D unclear. The germline CDR1 and CDR2 sequences are SGDLS and YYNGEE. V was pared by 2 bases and J by 3 bases, with 6 bases between. This CDR3 is 13 amino acids long. The CDR3 spells CASSVHDYNEQFF. CDR3 sequence (DNA): TGTGCCAGCAGCGTTCACGACTACAATGAGCAGTTCTTC.

This chain connects TRBV4-3 to TRBJ2-5; D gene unclear. This CDR3 is 13 amino acids long. The germline V and J ends were trimmed by 1 base and 2 bases, with 5 bases remaining between them. Germline V lookup: CDR1 LGHNA, CDR2 YSLEER. The CDR3 is CASSQARQETQYF. CDR3 DNA: TGCGCCAGCAGCCAAGCGCGGCAAGAGACCCAGTACTTC.

V gene TRBV11-2 combines with J gene TRBJ1-2; D call uncertain. Germline V gene sequence: CDR1 SGHAT, CDR2 FQNNGV. V was trimmed by 4 bases and J by 6 bases, leaving 12 bases between them. This CDR3 has 13 amino acids. CDR3 nucleotides: TGTGCCAGCAGCTATACACCACCCGATGGCTACACCTTC. This translates into CASSYTPPDGYTF.

The chain joins TRBV11-2 to TRBJ2-2, with 15 positions matching TRBD2. The CDR3 consists of 19 residues. The V gene end was trimmed by 1 base and the J gene end by 7 bases; junction bases not matched to a gene: 10. The germline V gene has CDR1 SGHAT and CDR2 FQNNGV. CDR3 protein: CASSLGGTSGGPRIGELFF. In nucleotides, the CDR3 is TGTGCCAGCAGCTTAGGTGGGACTAGCGGGGGGCCAAGAATCGGGGAGCTGTTTTTT. The whole variable domain, remainder taken from reference TRBV11-2 and TRBJ2-2, is EAGVAQSPRYKIIEKRQSVAFWCNPISGHATLYWYQQILGQGPKLLIQFQNNGVVDDSQLPKDRFSAERLKGVDSTLKIQPAKLEDSAVYLCASSLGGTSGGPRIGELFFGEGSRLTVL.

The J gene is TRBJ2-5, the V gene TRBV14; unclear D gene. CDR1 SGHDN and CDR2 FVKESK come from the germline V gene. The CDR3 is 14 amino acids. V gave up 1 base and J gave up 4 bases, with 10 bases separating them. This CDR3 reads CASSQGRVGETQYF. The CDR3 nucleotides read TGTGCCAGCAGCCAAGGACGGGTAGGAGAGACCCAGTACTTC. Full variable domain (remainder filled in from reference TRBV14 and TRBJ2-5): EAGVTQFPSHSVIEKGQTVTLRCDPISGHDNLYWYRRVMGKEIKFLLHFVKESKQDESGMPNNRFLAERTGGTYSTLKVQPAELEDSGVYFCASSQGRVGETQYFGPGTRLLVL.

DNA for the CDR3: TGTGCCAGCAGCTTAGGGCCCGGGCTGATCCCCTACAATGAGCAGTTCTTC. It codes for CASSLGPGLIPYNEQFF. The chain links TRBV7-2 to TRBJ2-1, with D uncertain. Germline CDR1 SGHTA, CDR2 FQGNSA. The CDR3 covers 17 residues. V lost 1 base to trimming and J lost 2 bases, with 15 bases between them.

There are a few counts of this clone. The chain employs TRBV9 and TRBJ2-1; the D gene could be TRBD1 or TRBD2 (5 bases each). Germline V gene lookup returns CDR1 SGDLS and CDR2 YYNGEE. There are 16 residues in the CDR3. Trimming removed 4 bases from V and 5 bases from J, with 19 bases in between. The CDR3 DNA reads TGTGCCAGCAGCCCCGATCCCCGGGGCACGGACAATGAGCAGTTCTTC. It encodes CASSPDPRGTDNEQFF.